Listed here are 27 T cell receptor beta chains from one sample, sequenced in a study of T cells in Graves' hyperthyroidism and ophthalmopathy. Amplified TCR beta CDR3 regions derived from RNA transcripts. TCR CDR3 regions were first amplified by RT-PCR with HTBI primers. TCRdb used MiXCR to reprocess the multiplex PCR reads, holding one entry per CDR3 protein. Among around 580,000 distinct CDR3 sequences, approximately 15% were seen once, and the ten largest hold about 17%. The sequenced sample consisted of blood. The receptor set was obtained from a woman in her late teens or twenties with Graves' hyperthyroidism.

This chain connects TRBV12-5 to TRBJ2-3; 13 bases agree with TRBD2. The germline gives CDR1 LGHNT, CDR2 FRNRAP. V shed 0 bases and J 2 bases; nucleotides not matched to a gene: 5. The CDR3 is made up of 18 amino acids. The CDR3 region is CASGLVAGLAGHTDTQYF. CDR3 DNA: TGTGCTAGTGGTTTGGTAGCGGGACTAGCGGGGCACACAGATACGCAGTATTTT.

This clonotype was counted only a few times. This rearrangement joins TRBV29-1 to TRBJ1-1, with D possibly being TRBD1 (6 bases). CDR3 length: 12 residues. The germline V gene encodes CDR1 SQVTM and CDR2 ANQGSEA. Trimming took off 6 bases at V and 5 bases at J, with 13 bases between the two ends. Here the CDR3 reads CSVADRGTEAFF. CDR3 nucleotides: TGCAGCGTGGCGGACAGAGGGACTGAAGCTTTCTTT.

This chain links TRBV6-2 or TRBV6-3 with TRBJ2-1; D is unclear. The CDR3 runs to 14 residues. V lost 0 bases and J lost 14, with 17 bases in between. The germline gives CDR1 MNHEY, CDR2 SVGEGT. The CDR3 region is CASSYSEFAVVEFF. CDR3 in DNA: TGTGCCAGCAGTTACTCAGAATTCGCGGTTGTGGAGTTCTTC.

V gene TRBV6-1 combines with J gene TRBJ2-5; maybe TRBD1 (6 bases). This CDR3 is built from 16 residues. Between the trimmed V and J ends, which lost 5 bases and 3 bases, there was a span of 19 bases. Germline CDR1 and CDR2: MNHNS and SASEGT. This CDR3 reads CASSLTHRVTKETQYF. The CDR3, as DNA: TGTGCCAGCAGTCTGACCCACAGGGTAACCAAAGAGACCCAGTACTTC.

This clonotype was seen more than once but under ten times. V is TRBV6-4 and J is TRBJ2-1; D might be TRBD2 (7 bases). V lost 6 bases and J 6 bases, leaving 12 bases between the germline ends. Germline-derived CDR1 and CDR2 are MRHNA and SNTAGT. CDR3 length: 13 residues. CDR3 region: CASRAGEGNEQFF. The CDR3 DNA follows: TGTGCCAGCAGGGCAGGGGAGGGCAATGAGCAGTTCTTC.

This clonotype has a handful of counts. The chain carries TRBV4-2 and TRBJ1-5; D is ambiguous. V lost 3 bases and J 3 bases, leaving 12 bases between the germline ends. Germline values: CDR1 LGHNA, CDR2 YNFKEQ. CDR3 length: 15 amino acids. The CDR3 loop is CASSHDWGNNQPQHF. The CDR3 nucleotides read TGTGCCAGCAGCCATGATTGGGGTAACAATCAGCCCCAGCATTTT.

This clonotype was counted at least ten times. This chain joins TRBV3-1 and TRBJ2-1; D may be TRBD1 (6 bases). Between the trimmed V and J ends, which lost 0 bases and 7 bases, there was a span of 13 bases. The germline CDR1 and CDR2 sequences are LGHDT and YNNKEL (reference sequence). This CDR3 comprises 15 residues. The CDR3 is CASSQDRQVWNEQFF. The CDR3 DNA sequence: TGTGCCAGCAGCCAAGATAGACAGGTTTGGAATGAGCAGTTCTTC.

This clonotype has at least ten counts. This chain joins TRBV6-1 and TRBJ2-3; 9 bases align to TRBD2. After removal of 5 bases from V and 3 bases from J, the junction contained 9 bases not matched to a gene. The CDR3 length is 16 residues. Germline CDR1 is MNHNS and CDR2 is SASEGT. CDR3 residues: CASSPRVSGSTDTQYF. For the CDR3, the DNA is TGTGCCAGCAGTCCCCGGGTTAGCGGGAGTACAGATACGCAGTATTTT.

This clonotype turned up a few times. The chain is built from TRBV5-8 and TRBJ1-1; 10 bases match TRBD1. The V gene end was trimmed by 4 bases and the J gene end by 3 bases; junction bases not matched to a gene: 6. Germline V gene lookup returns CDR1 SGHTS and CDR2 YDEGEE. This CDR3 has 15 residues. The CDR3 DNA reads TGTGCCAGCAGCGCCGGGACAGGGGTCGACACTGAAGCTTTCTTT. This translates into CASSAGTGVDTEAFF.

This clonotype was seen many times. V and J are TRBV11-2 and TRBJ2-5; D tentatively reads TRBD1 or TRBD2 (5 bases each). CDR1 is SGHAT, CDR2 FQNNGV, per germline. V gave up 5 bases and J gave up 0 bases, with 16 bases separating them. This CDR3 comprises 16 residues. DNA for the CDR3: TGTGCCAGCAGCGCAGGGACGGCTCCTTACCAAGAGACCCAGTACTTC. Translated, it gives CASSAGTAPYQETQYF.

DNA of the CDR3: TGTGCCAGCAGTCAAAACCGGGACAGGGTGGTCACCGGGGAGCTGTTTTTT. Its protein is CASSQNRDRVVTGELFF. V and J are TRBV28 and TRBJ2-2; 9 nucleotides match TRBD1. The germline gives CDR1 MDHEN, CDR2 SYDVKM. This CDR3 has 17 residues. The J segment lost 4 bases and the V segment lost 5 bases, leaving 11 bases of the junction unmatched.

This clonotype came up many times. The genes are TRBV28 and TRBJ2-2; TRBD1 matches at 8 bases. V lost 2 bases and J lost 5; bases outside the gene matches: 10. CDR3 size: 17 residues. Germline-derived CDR1 and CDR2 are MDHEN and SYDVKM. As DNA, the CDR3 is TGTGCCAGCAGTTTACCCCGGACAGGGACGCGGACCGGGGAGCTGTTTTTT. Its protein product is CASSLPRTGTRTGELFF. Drawing the rest from reference TRBV28 and TRBJ2-2, the complete variable domain is DVKVTQSSRYLVKRTGEKVFLECVQDMDHENMFWYRQDPGLGLRLIYFSYDVKMKEKGDIPEGYSVSREKKERFSLILESASTNQTSMYLCASSLPRTGTRTGELFFGEGSRLTVL.

This clonotype has at least ten counts. The chain employs TRBV11-3 and TRBJ2-3; 14 bases map to TRBD2. V dropped 4 bases and J dropped 4; count of bases not matched to a gene: 13. This CDR3 is 19 amino acids long. The germline V gene has CDR1 SGHNT and CDR2 YENEEA. The CDR3 sequence: CASSSGTSGGGRLSDTQYF. CDR3 sequence (DNA): TGTGCCAGCAGCTCAGGGACTAGCGGGGGCGGGCGTCTTTCAGATACGCAGTATTTT.

This clonotype was seen a few times. The rearrangement uses TRBV27 and TRBJ2-7, with 11 nucleotides matching TRBD2. Germline V gene data show CDR1 as MNHEY and CDR2 as SMNVEV (reference sequence). J was trimmed by 6 bases and V by 2 bases; bases with no gene match: 3. The length of the CDR3 is 14 residues. Here the CDR3 DNA reads TGTGCCAGCAGTTTAGTAGCGGGAGGGCCCGAGCAGTACTTC. Protein sequence: CASSLVAGGPEQYF.

The V and J genes are TRBV5-1 and TRBJ2-2; a possible D gene is TRBD2 (6 bases). This CDR3 comprises 15 residues. V was pared by 3 bases and J by 4 bases, with 13 bases between. CDR1 is SGHRS and CDR2 is YFSETQ in the germline V gene. The DNA for the CDR3 is TGCGCCAGCAGCTCCCATTATAGCGGCACCGGGGAGCTGTTTTTT. It is translated as CASSSHYSGTGELFF.

This clonotype has more than one count but fewer than ten. This chain uses TRBV20-1 with TRBJ1-6; no firm D call. The CDR3 extends over 14 amino acids. The V gene's germline CDR1 is DFQATT and CDR2 SNEGSKA (reference sequence). The V and J ends lost 6 bases and 9 bases respectively, with 18 bases between them. For the CDR3, the DNA is TGCAGTGCCACCCCCCGGACGTGGGGTTCACCCCTCCACTTT. This gives the protein CSATPRTWGSPLHF.

Ten or more counts support this clonotype. V usage is TRBV20-1 and J usage is TRBJ2-7, with a tentative D call TRBD2 (5 bases). This CDR3 contains 15 residues. CDR1 is DFQATT, CDR2 SNEGSKA, per germline (reference sequence). V gave up 3 bases and J gave up 0 bases, with 15 bases separating them. The DNA of the CDR3 is TGCAGTGCTAGGAAAAGAAGGGAGCTCTCCTACGAGCAGTACTTC. Translated, it gives CSARKRRELSYEQYF.

The rearrangement links TRBV18 to TRBJ1-1; D possibly corresponds to TRBD1 (6 bases). CDR1 is KGHSH and CDR2 is LQKENI in the germline V gene. The CDR3 is 15 amino acids. The V end was cut by 3 bases, the J end by 4 bases, with 15 bases between. The CDR3 bases are TGTGCCAGCTCACCGTTTGGGGGCACACTCACTGAAGCTTTCTTT. It codes for CASSPFGGTLTEAFF. Using reference TRBV18 and TRBJ1-1 for the parts outside the CDR3, the full variable domain is NAGVMQNPRHLVRRRGQEARLRCSPMKGHSHVYWYRQLPEEGLKFMVYLQKENIIDESGMPKERFSAEFPKEGPSILRIQQVVRGDSAAYFCASSPFGGTLTEAFFGQGTRLTVV.

A remark on this clonotype: An end of the junction differs from the germline gene, which may be a read error. This chain links TRBV6-2 or TRBV6-3 with TRBJ2-4; no firm D call. In germline, CDR1 is MNHEY, CDR2 SVGEGT. The length of the CDR3 is 16 residues. CDR3: CASSYRPGSAENIQYF. CDR3 in DNA: TGTGCCAGCAGTTACCGCCCGGGTTCAGCCGAAAACATTCAGTACTTC.

This clonotype was counted between two and nine times. The V gene is TRBV13, the J gene TRBJ2-7, with D perhaps matching TRBD1 or TRBD2 (5 bases each). Trimming stripped 1 base from V and 6 bases from J, with 19 bases between. There are 16 residues in the CDR3. Germline assignment: CDR1 PRHDT and CDR2 FYEKMQ (reference sequence). The CDR3 region is CASSLVGGEMSGEQYF. In DNA, the CDR3 is TGTGCCAGCAGCTTAGTTGGGGGAGAGATGAGTGGCGAGCAGTACTTC. Supplemented by reference TRBV13 and TRBJ2-7, the full variable domain reads AAGVIQSPRHLIKEKRETATLKCYPIPRHDTVYWYQQGPGQDPQFLISFYEKMQSDKGSIPDRFSAQQFSDYHSELNMSSLELGDSALYFCASSLVGGEMSGEQYFGPGTRLTVT.

The chain joins TRBV4-1 to TRBJ1-6; 9 positions match TRBD1. After removal of 4 bases from V and 0 bases from J, the junction contained 13 bases not matched to a gene. Germline CDR1 reads MGHRA; CDR2 reads YSYEKL. This CDR3 contains 20 residues. As DNA, the CDR3 is TGCGCCAGCAGCCGGACAGGGGCAACGATCTTGAGCTCCTATAATTCACCCCTCCACTTT. As protein: CASSRTGATILSSYNSPLHF.

This chain joins TRBV19 and TRBJ2-3, with D possibly being TRBD1 or TRBD2 (5 bases each). CDR3 size: 15 residues. Trimming shortened V by 5 bases and J by 2 bases, and 14 bases separated the two germline ends. CDR1 and CDR2 from the germline V gene are LNHDA and SQIVND (reference sequence). This CDR3 is CASSPYRGPTDTQYF. CDR3 nucleotide sequence: TGTGCCAGTAGTCCCTATAGGGGACCCACAGATACGCAGTATTTT.

V and J are TRBV7-9 and TRBJ1-2; D gene uncertain. Germline values: CDR1 SEHNR, CDR2 FQNEAQ (reference sequence). V gave up 6 bases and J gave up 2 bases, with 16 bases separating them. The CDR3 totals 15 residues. In nucleotides, the CDR3 is TGTGCCAGCAGACCATTTTCCGGGTGGAACTATGGCTACACCTTC. It is translated as CASRPFSGWNYGYTF.

The chain's CDR3 is CSGYRGMNTEAFF. The CDR3 DNA reads as TGCAGCGGATACAGGGGCATGAACACTGAAGCTTTCTTT. The chain joins TRBV29-1 to TRBJ1-1, with 7 bases lining up with TRBD1. Per germline, CDR1 SQVTM and CDR2 ANQGSEA. The CDR3 is made up of 13 amino acids. V shed 7 bases, J shed 0 bases, and the junction held 5 bases outside the gene matches.

The table lists this clonotype with a count of one. The V and J genes are TRBV4-1 and TRBJ2-4; no reliable D call. This CDR3 comprises 15 residues. The V end was cut by 3 bases, the J end by 3 bases, with 12 bases between. CDR1 and CDR2 from the germline V gene are MGHRA and YSYEKL. In DNA, the CDR3 is TGCGCCAGCAGCCACTCAACTGAGGTCAAAAACATTCAGTACTTC. It specifies CASSHSTEVKNIQYF.

This clonotype was recorded at least ten times. V gene TRBV27 combines with J gene TRBJ1-3; D is possibly TRBD1 (5 bases). Trimming took 4 bases from V and 4 from J, leaving 11 bases between them. Germline-derived CDR1 and CDR2 are MNHEY and SMNVEV (reference sequence). The CDR3 is made up of 14 amino acids. The DNA of the CDR3 is TGTGCCAGCAGTTACTCGGGGGGAGGAAACACCATATATTTT. It is translated as CASSYSGGGNTIYF.

This chain uses TRBV12-3 or TRBV12-4 with TRBJ2-1; no firm D call. V gave up 0 bases and J gave up 5 bases, with 23 bases separating them. This CDR3 comprises 19 residues. The CDR3 is CASSLALRLTGKRDNEQFF. The CDR3 region has the DNA TGTGCCAGCAGTTTAGCGCTGCGGTTGACGGGCAAAAGGGACAATGAGCAGTTCTTC.